The 25 T cell receptor beta chains below all came from one sample that was sequenced in a study of TIL therapy for anti-PD-1-resistant metastatic lung cancer. Described time point: pre-treatment sample, taken before nivolumab and TIL therapy. Tumor tissue came from excised metastases, mostly pleural nodules or supraclavicular lymph nodes. The libraries were made with immunoSEQ v3. The assay was immunoSEQ multiplex PCR, and TCRdb's table has in-frame clones only and misses some. The sample records tens of thousands of clones, less than 75% being singletons. Sequencing was performed on tumor tissue, taken at baseline. The source is a person aged 30 to 80 with non-small cell lung cancer.

The rearrangement uses TRBV5-1 and TRBJ2-2; 9 nucleotides line up with TRBD1. This CDR3 comprises 16 residues. J lost 4 bases, V lost 1 base, and 5 bases had no gene match. Germline values: CDR1 SGHRS, CDR2 YFSETQ. The CDR3 here is CASSLQTGGSTGELFF. For the CDR3, the DNA is TGCGCCAGCAGCTTGCAAACAGGGGGCAGCACCGGGGAGCTGTTTTTT.

This chain connects TRBV7-9 to TRBJ2-7; 7 positions match TRBD1. CDR3 length equals 14 residues. With 6 bases clipped from V and 5 bases from J, the junction kept 10 bases outside the gene matches. Looked up from germline, CDR1 is SEHNR and CDR2 is FQNEAQ (reference sequence). CDR3 in DNA: TGTGCCAGCAGGGACCGAGGGGGCAGGGACGAGCAGTACTTC. As protein: CASRDRGGRDEQYF.

In this sample, this clone turned up many times. V and J are TRBV6-1 and TRBJ1-6, with D unresolved. This CDR3 is 14 amino acids long. Per germline, CDR1 MNHNS and CDR2 SASEGT. The V end was cut by 3 bases, the J end by 7 bases, with 10 bases between. CDR3 in amino acids: CASSESPPNSPLHF. In nucleotides, the CDR3 is TGTGCCAGCAGTGAGTCGCCCCCAAATTCACCCCTCCACTTT.

The chain recombines TRBV6-1 with TRBJ2-5; D gene uncertain. The CDR3 spans 11 residues. Trimming removed 7 bases from V and 8 bases from J, with 11 bases in between. Germline V lookup: CDR1 MNHNS, CDR2 SASEGT. The CDR3 region is CASNDVGTQYF. CDR3 nucleotides: TGTGCCAGCAATGATGTGGGAACCCAGTACTTC.

The J gene is TRBJ2-3, the V gene TRBV11-1, with D perhaps matching TRBD1 (5 bases). V was shortened by 3 bases and J by 3 bases, with 13 bases between the two germline ends. Germline V gives CDR1 SGHAT, CDR2 FQDESV (reference sequence). This CDR3 spans 15 amino acids. This CDR3 reads CASSLQGDMTDTQYF. The DNA of the CDR3 is TGTGCCAGCAGCTTGCAGGGTGATATGACAGATACGCAGTATTTT.

This clone was found a few times. This rearrangement joins TRBV5-1 to TRBJ1-1; no firm D call. CDR1 and CDR2 from the germline V gene are SGHRS and YFSETQ. The CDR3 covers 14 residues. V gave up 1 base and J gave up 1 base, with 8 bases separating them. CDR3 protein: CASSLSSANTEAFF. The CDR3 coding sequence is TGCGCCAGCAGCTTGTCTAGTGCGAACACTGAAGCTTTCTTT.

V and J are TRBV27 and TRBJ1-2; weak D call: TRBD1 (6 bases). The V and J ends lost 3 bases and 6 bases respectively, with 14 bases between them. Germline lookup yields CDR1 MNHEY and CDR2 SMNVEV (reference sequence). The CDR3 length is 14 residues. CDR3 nucleotide sequence: TGTGCCAGCAGTTTGGGGGCAGGGGCGCATGGCTACACCTTC. Its protein product is CASSLGAGAHGYTF.

The chain recombines TRBV5-1 with TRBJ1-1; D unclear. The CDR3 sequence is 15 residues long. Looked up from germline, CDR1 is SGHRS and CDR2 is YFSETQ. V was trimmed by 0 bases and J by 3 bases, leaving 12 bases between them. The CDR3 sequence: CASSLGSREHTEAFF. The CDR3 DNA reads TGCGCCAGCAGCTTGGGATCGCGGGAGCACACTGAAGCTTTCTTT.

This clone was picked up one time. The rearrangement uses TRBV4-1 and TRBJ2-7; either TRBD1 or TRBD2 may fit D (5 bases each). Germline lookup yields CDR1 MGHRA and CDR2 YSYEKL. Trimming pared 6 bases from V and 2 bases from J, leaving 14 bases between. The CDR3 runs 14 residues. This CDR3 reads CASSPGTDPYEQYF. CDR3 sequence (DNA): TGCGCCAGCAGTCCCGGGACGGACCCCTACGAGCAGTACTTC.

The chain uses TRBV5-1 and TRBJ2-6; 11 bases map to TRBD1. Germline trimming cut 4 bases from V and 0 bases from J; bases unmatched to any gene: 6. The CDR3 extends over 18 amino acids. The V gene's germline CDR1 is SGHRS and CDR2 YFSETQ. CDR3 bases: TGCGCCAGCAGCAGTTCCGGGACAGGGGGCTCTGGGGCCAACGTCCTGACTTTC. Amino acid sequence: CASSSSGTGGSGANVLTF.

CDR3 bases: TGTGCCAGCAGTAAAGGTGTCGGCACTGAAGCTTTCTTT. This gives the protein CASSKGVGTEAFF. The chain combines TRBV27 with TRBJ1-1; the D is unclear. CDR3 length equals 13 residues. The V gene lost 5 bases and the J gene lost 4 bases, with 11 bases spanning the gap. Germline V lookup: CDR1 MNHEY, CDR2 SMNVEV (reference sequence).

The chain recombines TRBV5-6 with TRBJ2-5; TRBD1 might be the D (7 bases). The V gene lost 2 bases and the J gene lost 5 bases, with 19 bases spanning the gap. This CDR3 is built from 16 residues. Per the germline V gene, CDR1 is SGHDT and CDR2 is YYEEEE. The CDR3 loop is CASSLGLGGGEETQYF. The DNA of the CDR3 is TGTGCCAGCAGCTTAGGGTTAGGAGGGGGCGAGGAGACCCAGTACTTC.

The V call is TRBV2, the J call TRBJ1-2, with 8 bases that match TRBD1. Losses at the gene ends were 8 bases for V and 8 bases for J; bases not matched to a gene: 13. The CDR3 totals 14 residues. The germline V gene encodes CDR1 SNHLY and CDR2 FYNNEI. CDR3 protein: CASGGGQASEGYTF. The DNA of the CDR3 is TGTGCCAGCGGTGGGGGACAGGCCTCGGAGGGCTACACCTTC.

This clone was detected a few times. This chain links TRBV5-6 with TRBJ1-1; D is perhaps TRBD1 (6 bases). Germline values: CDR1 SGHDT, CDR2 YYEEEE. This CDR3 is built from 13 residues. V was trimmed by 1 base and J by 3 bases, leaving 7 bases between them. The CDR3 protein is CASSLSGDTEAFF. DNA of the CDR3: TGTGCCAGCAGCTTGTCAGGGGACACTGAAGCTTTCTTT.

The chain carries TRBV11-2 and TRBJ1-1; maybe TRBD1 (5 bases). The CDR3 loop spans 12 amino acids. CDR1 SGHAT and CDR2 FQNNGV come from the germline V gene. V gave up 4 bases and J gave up 6 bases, with 9 bases separating them. This CDR3 reads CASSYRGAEAFF. The DNA of the CDR3 is TGTGCCAGCAGCTACCGAGGGGCTGAAGCTTTCTTT.

The rearrangement uses TRBV5-6 and TRBJ2-2, with 9 bases lining up with TRBD1. The germline V gene has CDR1 SGHDT and CDR2 YYEEEE. This CDR3 is 18 amino acids long. V lost 0 bases, J lost 4 bases, and 10 bases stayed unmatched. Here the CDR3 DNA reads TGTGCCAGCAGCTTGGCCGCTACAGGGGGCGCGCGCACCGGGGAGCTGTTTTTT. Its translation: CASSLAATGGARTGELFF.

The gene calls are TRBV27 and TRBJ2-3; no definite D call. The V gene lost 5 bases and the J gene lost 1 base, with 7 bases spanning the gap. This CDR3 has 13 amino acids. CDR1 is MNHEY and CDR2 is SMNVEV in the germline V gene (reference sequence). The CDR3 DNA reads as TGTGCCAGCAGTAACCCCCGCACAGATACGCAGTATTTT. It yields the protein CASSNPRTDTQYF.

This rearrangement joins TRBV6-1 to TRBJ1-3; D gene uncertain. The CDR3 consists of 14 residues. V was pared by 3 bases and J by 0 bases, with 6 bases between. The V gene's germline CDR1 is MNHNS and CDR2 SASEGT. CDR3 amino acids: CASSDRSSGNTIYF. For the CDR3, the DNA is TGTGCCAGCAGTGACCGGAGCTCTGGAAACACCATATATTTT.

The rearrangement joins TRBV15 to TRBJ1-5; no reliable D call. V lost 0 bases to trimming and J lost 1 base, with 4 bases between them. This CDR3 comprises 14 residues. Germline V CDR1 and CDR2: LNHNV, YYDKDF (reference sequence). The CDR3 region is CATSRDRSNQPQHF. The DNA of the CDR3 is TGTGCCACCAGCAGAGACAGGAGCAATCAGCCCCAGCATTTT.

The chain joins TRBV5-6 to TRBJ2-2; no clear D. Germline CDR1 reads SGHDT; CDR2 reads YYEEEE. V was cut by 4 bases and J by 4 bases, with 8 bases left in between. The CDR3 length is 13 residues. CDR3 loop: CASSPRLTGELFF. The CDR3 nucleotides read TGTGCCAGCAGCCCCCGACTCACCGGGGAGCTGTTTTTT.

The chain links TRBV5-1 to TRBJ2-1; D remains ambiguous. V was cut by 0 bases and J by 5 bases, with 6 bases left in between. Germline V gives CDR1 SGHRS, CDR2 YFSETQ. The CDR3 has 13 amino acids. The CDR3 reads CASSLVMNNEQFF. CDR3 bases: TGCGCCAGCAGCTTGGTCATGAACAATGAGCAGTTCTTC.

This rearrangement joins TRBV18 to TRBJ2-2, with 7 bases that match TRBD2. Trimming cost V 6 bases and J 7 bases; bases outside gene matches: 11. Germline values: CDR1 KGHSH, CDR2 LQKENI. This CDR3 is built from 15 residues. CDR3: CASSSAGVLSGELFF. The CDR3, as DNA: TGTGCCAGCTCTTCCGCGGGAGTGTTGAGCGGGGAGCTGTTTTTT. The entire variable domain, with the rest obtained from reference TRBV18 and TRBJ2-2, is as follows: NAGVMQNPRHLVRRRGQEARLRCSPMKGHSHVYWYRQLPEEGLKFMVYLQKENIIDESGMPKERFSAEFPKEGPSILRIQQVVRGDSAAYFCASSSAGVLSGELFFGEGSRLTVL.

DNA for the CDR3: TGTGCCAGCAGGGGGACAGAGAATCAGCCCCAGCATTTT. Its translation is CASRGTENQPQHF. The V call is TRBV6-6, the J call TRBJ1-5; TRBD1 matches 7 bases. V lost 6 bases to trimming and J lost 4 bases; unmatched junction nucleotides: 3. Looked up from germline, CDR1 is MNHNY and CDR2 is SVGAGI (reference sequence). The CDR3 runs to 13 residues.

The rearrangement joins TRBV28 to TRBJ1-2, with D possibly matching TRBD1 (5 bases). Germline V gene lookup returns CDR1 MDHEN and CDR2 SYDVKM. CDR3 size: 16 residues. Trimming took 1 base from V and 4 from J, leaving 16 bases between them. The CDR3 protein is CASSLSRGGFGYGYTF. In DNA, the CDR3 is TGTGCCAGCAGTTTATCCCGGGGGGGGTTCGGCTATGGCTACACCTTC.

The table lists this clone with a count of one. The V gene is TRBV11-2, the J gene TRBJ1-2; D is unresolved. V lost 4 bases and J 4 bases, leaving 22 bases between the germline ends. Germline loops: CDR1 SGHAT, CDR2 FQNNGV. The CDR3 is 17 amino acids. The CDR3 coding sequence is TGTGCCAGCAGCTCCCTTCCCGCCGAGGACCCAGGCTATGGCTACACCTTC. It codes for CASSSLPAEDPGYGYTF.